This is a list of T cell receptor beta chains from one sample in a study of beta chain features in type 1 diabetes. Assay: immunoSEQ multiplex PCR; the TCRdb copy retains only in-frame clones and omits some. The data show about 240,000 clones, with 25% to 30% seen just once and 3.5% to 4.5% held by the top ten. What was sequenced was central memory CD4+ T cells from blood. The receptor source for this set is a man aged 30-40 years in good health. Both conserved end residues are part of each CDR3. Fields, in order: J gene, V gene, clone size, D gene, CDR3 protein, CDR3 DNA. A D gene is named only where the DNA matches it firmly. Rows may omit the clone size; those that give it use once, few, many or a size class.

TRBJ2-5 TRBV10-3 few TRBD1 CAIRAKGTAQETQYF TGTGCCATCAGGGCGAAGGGGACAGCTCAAGAGACCCAGTACTTC
TRBJ2-7 TRBV7-9 few NA CASSYRDIPTYEQYF TGTGCCAGCAGCTACCGGGACATCCCTACCTACGAGCAGTACTTC
TRBJ2-5 TRBV5-6 NA TRBD1 CASSWDSRETQYF TGTGCCAGCAGCTGGGACAGTAGAGAGACCCAGTACTTC
TRBJ2-3 TRBV7-9 NA NA CASSRATQGDTQYF TGTGCCAGCAGCAGAGCCACACAAGGCGATACGCAGTATTTT
TRBJ2-3 TRBV18 many TRBD2 CASSTTSENTQYF TGTGCCAGCTCGACAACTAGCGAGAATACGCAGTATTTT
TRBJ2-3 TRBV5-4 NA TRBD2 CASSQVMGGDTQYF TGTGCCAGCAGTCAGGTGATGGGAGGGGATACGCAGTATTTT
TRBJ1-2 TRBV25-1 many NA CASSQNYGYTF TGTGCCAGCAGTCAGAACTATGGCTACACCTTC
TRBJ2-7 TRBV25-1 NA TRBD1 CASSEDRSSYEQYF TGTGCCAGCAGTGAGGACAGGAGCTCCTACGAGCAGTACTTC
TRBJ2-1 TRBV4-3 NA NA CASSQEVEGVYNEQFF TGCGCCAGCAGCCAAGAGGTGGAGGGAGTTTACAATGAGCAGTTCTTC
TRBJ2-3 TRBV7-2 many NA CASSLSQYTDTQYF TGTGCCAGCAGCTTATCGCAATACACAGATACGCAGTATTTT
TRBJ1-1 TRBV30 NA NA CAWSTRTIEAFF TGTGCCTGGAGTACGCGGACGATTGAAGCTTTCTTT
TRBJ1-2 TRBV5-4 few NA CASSLSLGRSNYGYTF TGTGCCAGCAGCTTATCTTTGGGCAGATCTAACTATGGCTACACCTTC
TRBJ2-7 TRBV30 few NA CAWSAEIEQYF TGTGCCTGGAGTGCCGAGATCGAGCAGTACTTC
TRBJ1-2 TRBV29-1 few NA CSVEDLPGGGYTF TGCAGCGTTGAAGATCTACCCGGGGGAGGCTACACCTTC
TRBJ2-3 TRBV5-1 NA NA CASSRGLVSTDTQYF TGCGCCAGCAGCCGGGGACTGGTCTCCACAGATACGCAGTATTTT
TRBJ2-1 TRBV30 few NA CAWSTIALGHNEQFF TGTGCCTGGAGCACAATTGCACTAGGCCACAATGAGCAGTTCTTC
TRBJ2-5 TRBV9 NA TRBD2 CASSVASGTRETQYF TGTGCCAGCAGCGTAGCTTCCGGGACTAGAGAGACCCAGTACTTC
TRBJ1-2 TRBV11-2 few TRBD1 CASSLEGGTANYGYTF TGTGCCAGCAGCTTAGAAGGAGGGACAGCTAACTATGGCTACACCTTC
TRBJ1-2 TRBV29-1 few NA CSVENGAHGYTF TGCAGCGTTGAAAATGGGGCGCATGGCTACACCTTC
TRBJ2-7 TRBV7-8 NA NA CASSLSAGSLYEQYF TGTGCCAGCAGCTTGTCCGCCGGGTCCCTCTACGAGCAGTACTTC
TRBJ1-4 TRBV29-1 NA NA CSAAGGGTEATNEKLFF TGCAGCGCCGCCGGCGGGGGGACGGAAGCAACTAATGAAAAACTGTTTTTT
TRBJ2-3 TRBV5-1 few NA CASSFSRDTQYF TGCGCCAGCAGCTTTTCCAGGGATACGCAGTATTTT
TRBJ2-2 TRBV7-2 few TRBD1 CASSSGQRTGELFF TGTGCCAGCAGCTCGGGACAGCGGACCGGGGAGCTGTTTTTT
TRBJ2-7 TRBV29-1 few TRBD1 CSVVDRGHEQYF TGCAGCGTTGTGGACAGGGGACACGAGCAGTACTTC
TRBJ2-3 TRBV7-2 NA NA CASSPGVRDTQYF TGTGCCAGCAGCCCGGGGGTGAGAGATACGCAGTATTTT
TRBJ2-3 TRBV4-3 few TRBD2 CASSQDLSTSGTDTQYF TGCGCCAGCAGCCAAGATCTATCGACTAGCGGGACAGATACGCAGTATTTT
TRBJ2-1 TRBV5-8 few NA CASSFTGFNEQFF TGTGCCAGCAGCTTCACAGGGTTCAATGAGCAGTTCTTC